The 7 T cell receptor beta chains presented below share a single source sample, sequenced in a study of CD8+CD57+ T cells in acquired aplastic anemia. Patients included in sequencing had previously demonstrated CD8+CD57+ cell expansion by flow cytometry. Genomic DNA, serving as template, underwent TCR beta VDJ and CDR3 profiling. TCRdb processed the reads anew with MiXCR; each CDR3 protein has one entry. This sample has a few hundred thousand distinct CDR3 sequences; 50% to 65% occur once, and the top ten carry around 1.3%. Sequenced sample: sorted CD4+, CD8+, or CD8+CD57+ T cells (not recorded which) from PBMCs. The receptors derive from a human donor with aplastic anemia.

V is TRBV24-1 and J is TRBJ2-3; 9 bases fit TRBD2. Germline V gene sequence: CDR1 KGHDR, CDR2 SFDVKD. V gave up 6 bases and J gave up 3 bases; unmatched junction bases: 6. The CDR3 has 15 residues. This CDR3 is CATSRTSAGTDTQYF. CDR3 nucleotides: TGTGCCACCAGTCGGACTAGCGCCGGGACAGATACGCAGTATTTT.

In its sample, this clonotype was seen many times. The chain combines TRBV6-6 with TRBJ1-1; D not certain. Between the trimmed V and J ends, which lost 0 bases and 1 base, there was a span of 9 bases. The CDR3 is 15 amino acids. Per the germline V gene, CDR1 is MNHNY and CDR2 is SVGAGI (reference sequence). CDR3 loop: CASSYSRSGNTEAFF. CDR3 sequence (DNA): TGTGCCAGCAGTTACTCTCGCAGCGGGAACACTGAAGCTTTCTTT.

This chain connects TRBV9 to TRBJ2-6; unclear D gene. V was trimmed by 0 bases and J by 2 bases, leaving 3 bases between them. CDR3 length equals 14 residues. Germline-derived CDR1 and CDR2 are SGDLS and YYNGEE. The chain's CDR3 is CASSVVTGANVLTF. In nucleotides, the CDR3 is TGTGCCAGCAGCGTAGTAACTGGGGCCAACGTCCTGACTTTC.

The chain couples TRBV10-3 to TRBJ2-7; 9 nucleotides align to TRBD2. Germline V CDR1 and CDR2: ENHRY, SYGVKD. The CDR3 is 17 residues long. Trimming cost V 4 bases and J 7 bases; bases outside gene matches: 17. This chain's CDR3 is CAISGSSGGGASNEQYF. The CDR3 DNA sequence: TGTGCCATCAGTGGCTCGTCAGGCGGGGGGGCGTCGAATGAGCAGTACTTC.

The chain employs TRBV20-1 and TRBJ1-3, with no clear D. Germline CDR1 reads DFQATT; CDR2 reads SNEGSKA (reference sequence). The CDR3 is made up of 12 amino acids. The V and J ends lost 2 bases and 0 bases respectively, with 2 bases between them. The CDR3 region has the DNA TGCAGTGCTAGAAGCTCTGGAAACACCATATATTTT. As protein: CSARSSGNTIYF.

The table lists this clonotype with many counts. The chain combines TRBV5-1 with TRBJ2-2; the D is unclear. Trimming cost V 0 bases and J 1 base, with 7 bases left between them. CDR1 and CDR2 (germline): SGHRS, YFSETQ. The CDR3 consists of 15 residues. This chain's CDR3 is CASSLAVRNTGELFF. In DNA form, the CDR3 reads TGCGCCAGCAGCTTGGCCGTGAGGAACACCGGGGAGCTGTTTTTT.

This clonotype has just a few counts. The CDR3: CSARLAGGLAYEQYF. The CDR3 coding sequence is TGCAGTGCTAGGCTAGCGGGAGGTTTAGCCTACGAGCAGTACTTC. The rearrangement uses TRBV20-1 and TRBJ2-7; the match to TRBD2 covers 11 bases. V lost 3 bases, J lost 2 bases, and 6 bases stayed unmatched. CDR1 is DFQATT, CDR2 SNEGSKA, per germline (reference sequence). The CDR3 length is 15 residues.